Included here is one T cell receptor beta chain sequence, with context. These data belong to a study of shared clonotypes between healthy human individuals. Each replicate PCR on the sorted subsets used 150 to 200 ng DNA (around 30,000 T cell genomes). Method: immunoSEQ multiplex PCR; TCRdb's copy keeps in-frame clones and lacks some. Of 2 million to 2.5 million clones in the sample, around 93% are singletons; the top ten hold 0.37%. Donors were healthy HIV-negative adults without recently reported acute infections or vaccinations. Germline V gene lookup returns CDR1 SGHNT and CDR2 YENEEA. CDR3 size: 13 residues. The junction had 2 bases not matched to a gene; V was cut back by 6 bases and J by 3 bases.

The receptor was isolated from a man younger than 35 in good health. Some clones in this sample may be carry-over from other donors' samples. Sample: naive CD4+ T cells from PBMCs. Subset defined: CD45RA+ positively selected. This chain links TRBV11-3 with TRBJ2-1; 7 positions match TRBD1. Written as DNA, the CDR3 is TGTGCCAGCAGAAGGGACAGCTACAATGAGCAGTTCTTC. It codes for CASRRDSYNEQFF. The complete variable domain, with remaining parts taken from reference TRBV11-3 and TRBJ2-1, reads EAGVVQSPRYKIIEKKQPVAFWCNPISGHNTLYWYLQNLGQGPELLIRYENEEAVDDSQLPKDRFSAERLKGVDSTLKIQPAELGDSAVYLCASRRDSYNEQFFGPGTRLTVL.